This TCR beta chain was sequenced for a study of cytomegalovirus exposure and HLA in healthy donors. Study-wide results and limits: Most likely, a cluster of highly shared sequence variants arose as a sequencing artifact.

Comment on this clone: Its target is not known.

Germline lookup yields CDR1 SGHVS and CDR2 FQNEAQ. The V and J ends lost 0 bases and 8 bases respectively, with 4 bases between them. The CDR3 is 12 residues long. The PCR was carried out with 60 Vbeta primers and 13 Jbeta primers. The method was immunoSEQ multiplex PCR; TCRdb's version includes in-frame clones alone and lacks a portion of them. The table shows 150,000 to 250,000 clones, with 70% to 85% occurring only once. Sequenced sample: PBMCs. The chain carries TRBV7-8 and TRBJ1-4; D not certain. The sequence came from a woman in her thirties in good health and CMV-seropositive. The CDR3: CASSLAREKLFF. DNA of the CDR3: TGTGCCAGCAGCTTAGCGCGCGAAAAACTGTTTTTT.